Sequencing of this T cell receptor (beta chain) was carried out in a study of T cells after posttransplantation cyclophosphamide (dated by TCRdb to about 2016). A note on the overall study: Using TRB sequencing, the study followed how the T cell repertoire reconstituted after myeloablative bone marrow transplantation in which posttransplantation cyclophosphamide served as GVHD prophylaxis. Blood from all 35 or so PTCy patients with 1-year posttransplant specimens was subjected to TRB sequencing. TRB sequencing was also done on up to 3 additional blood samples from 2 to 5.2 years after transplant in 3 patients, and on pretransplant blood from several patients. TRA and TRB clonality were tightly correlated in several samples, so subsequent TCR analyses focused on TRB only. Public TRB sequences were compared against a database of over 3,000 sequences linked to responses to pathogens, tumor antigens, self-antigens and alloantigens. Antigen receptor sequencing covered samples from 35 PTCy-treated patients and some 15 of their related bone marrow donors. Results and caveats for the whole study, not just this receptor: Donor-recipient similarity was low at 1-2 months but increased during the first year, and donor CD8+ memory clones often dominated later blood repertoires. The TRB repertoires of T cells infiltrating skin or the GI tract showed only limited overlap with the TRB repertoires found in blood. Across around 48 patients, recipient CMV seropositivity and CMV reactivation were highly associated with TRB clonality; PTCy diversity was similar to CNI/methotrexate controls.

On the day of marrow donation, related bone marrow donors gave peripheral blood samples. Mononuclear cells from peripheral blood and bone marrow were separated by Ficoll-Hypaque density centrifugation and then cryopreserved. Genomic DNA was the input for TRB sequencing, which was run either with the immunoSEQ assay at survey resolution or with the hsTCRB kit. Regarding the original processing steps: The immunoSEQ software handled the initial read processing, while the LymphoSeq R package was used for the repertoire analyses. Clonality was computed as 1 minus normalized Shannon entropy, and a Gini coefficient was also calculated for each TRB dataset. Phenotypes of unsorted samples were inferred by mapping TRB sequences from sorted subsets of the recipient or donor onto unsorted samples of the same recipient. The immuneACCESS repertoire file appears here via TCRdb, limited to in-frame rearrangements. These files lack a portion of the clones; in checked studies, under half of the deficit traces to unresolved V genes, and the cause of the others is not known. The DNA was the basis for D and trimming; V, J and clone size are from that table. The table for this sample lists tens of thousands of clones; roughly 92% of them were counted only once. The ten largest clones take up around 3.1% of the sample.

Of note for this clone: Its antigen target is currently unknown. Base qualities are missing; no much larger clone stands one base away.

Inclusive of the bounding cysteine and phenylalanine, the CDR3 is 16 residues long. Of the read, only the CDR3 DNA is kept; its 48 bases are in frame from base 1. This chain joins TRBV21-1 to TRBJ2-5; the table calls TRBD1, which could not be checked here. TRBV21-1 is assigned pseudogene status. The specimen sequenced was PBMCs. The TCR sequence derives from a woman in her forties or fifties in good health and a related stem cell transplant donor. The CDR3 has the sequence CASSKEEGGYQETQYF. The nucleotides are TGTGCCAGCAGCAAAGAAGAAGGGGGCTATCAAGAGACCCAGTACTTC.